This TCR beta chain was retrieved from a study of OX40 agonist ivuxolimab in advanced cancers. The study, taken as a whole, reports: Among the lowest levels of clonal expansion were found in partial responders at 0.1-3.0 mg/kg. Expanded peripheral T cell antigen specificity was not determined. Some nonresponders likewise displayed low normalized T-cell clonal expansion.

Using immunoSEQ multiplex PCR, the repertoire was profiled, and TCRdb retains in-frame clones only, with some absent. This table has tens of thousands of clones, approximately 90% appearing once. Comment on this clone: Its matching antigen is unknown.

J gave up 0 bases and V 7 bases, and 12 bases lay outside the gene matches. This CDR3 contains 18 residues. The source is an adult with an advanced solid tumor such as melanoma, head and neck, liver or kidney cancer. This specimen was CD4+ or CD8+ T cells sorted from blood, taken in a trial of the OX40 agonist ivuxolimab. The chain joins TRBV23-1 to TRBJ2-6; 7 bases are shared with TRBD1. TRBV23-1 is annotated as an ORF whose role is uncertain. Here the CDR3 reads CASTLSGTALSGANVLTF. Written as DNA, the CDR3 is TGCGCCAGCACTCTCTCCGGGACAGCACTCTCTGGGGCCAACGTCCTGACTTTC.